This TCR beta chain was recovered during a study of molecular identifiers for immune sequencing clone quantification (dated by TCRdb to 2016 to 2019). Describing the broader study: In a replicate experiment, RNA from around 20,000 or 100,000 naive CD8 T cells was split into five aliquots, four of which were sequenced. This methods study benchmarked molecular-identifier clustering-based TCR repertoire sequencing (MIDCIRS) and TCR RNA copy counting, using CD8 T cells to do so. Study-level results and caveats: The naive libraries included spiked-in Jurkat TCR RNA (around 10 copies' worth), and this RNA is not part of the donor repertoire. In CMV-specific effector cells, clones with more than 20 RNA copies accounted for over 97% of molecules, whereas in naive cells such clones accounted for under 1%. When barcode sub-clustering was left out, chimeric consensus sequences inflated TCR diversity, with chimeras reaching as high as 47%. Spiked-in Jurkat TCR RNA equal to a single cell's worth was reported to be detectable even within one million naive CD8 T cells. Identical TCR molecules sharing a barcode could cause highly expanded clone sizes to be underestimated. Modeling indicated about 3 TCR RNA copies recovered per cell, compared with approximately 10 by digital PCR, which implies a capture efficiency of approximately 30%.

This clonotype has only a few counts. Its recognized antigen is unknown. Base quality data are lacking; no much larger clone is found one base away. Libraries came from PCR. The sequencer listed for this sample is Illumina HiSeq 4000. Preparation of bulk TCR libraries followed a previously described approach, with the TCR primers listed in Table S5. Purification of total RNA was performed with the Qiagen AllPrep DNA/RNA kit. Before any analysis, reads coming from multiple sequencing runs of the same library were combined into one pool. In the paper's pipeline: Reads were retained only if the reads had an exact TCR constant sequence, and the retained reads were trimmed to 150 nt and grouped according to their 12-nt molecular barcodes. Reads inside each barcode group were sub-clustered using a 15% Levenshtein threshold, and a quality-weighted consensus sequence was constructed for each RNA molecule. Non-functional sequences were filtered out, along with any lower-count sequence sitting one edit away from another sequence. On the basis of fitting two negative binomial distributions, barcode sub-clusters with fewer than 20% of the maximum read count were discarded. The public reads were reanalyzed by TCRdb: fastp trimming at Q25, MiXCR alignment, in-frame beta chains only. Each record represents a unique CDR3 protein, reported with the most common genes and DNA among its rows. TCRdb's processing, not the authors', yielded these V and J calls. The sample table holds 400,000 to 600,000 distinct CDR3 sequences, of which about a fifth were seen once. The top ten hold 0.7% to 1% of the sample.

The V end loses 5 bases and the J end loses 3 bases, and a stretch of 11 bases separates them. The CDR3 runs 13 amino acids, cysteine and phenylalanine included. The retained sequence is limited to the CDR3, 39 bases, with the frame set at the first base. Libraries of naive CD8 T cells were built from anywhere between about 17,000 and 1,000,000 sorted cells, with 10%, 30% or 50% of the purified RNA used. On a BD FACSAria II, naive CD8 T cells were FACS-sorted as CD8+CD4-CCR7+CD45RA+ and collected into RLT Plus buffer. To test detection sensitivity, Jurkat RNA equal to about nine TCR copies was added to samples of about 17,000-1,100,000 naive CD8 T cells. CD8 T cells were enriched with RosetteSep CD8+ T Cell Enrichment Cocktail and Ficoll-Paque, followed by ACK red cell lysis.

The source of this sequence is a human donor in good health. Some libraries in this study had Jurkat cell RNA spiked in. The chain employs TRBV12-3 or TRBV12-4 and TRBJ2-7, with no confident D gene call. The sample consisted of naive CD8+ T cells from blood, with Jurkat cell RNA spiked in. This sample's cell subset or site label indicates: FACS-sorted CD8+CD4-CCR7+CD45RA+ naive T cells. The CDR3: CASSPTMVYEQYF. In nucleotides, the sequence is TGTGCCAGCAGTCCTACCATGGTCTACGAGCAGTACTTC.